The T cell receptor beta chain described here comes from a study of T cell changes during pregnancy in multiple sclerosis. Profiled with immunoSEQ multiplex PCR; TCRdb holds only in-frame clones, not every one. The sample records around 48,000 clones, roughly 92% being singletons. Germline CDR1 is SGHTA and CDR2 is FQGTGA. The CDR3 loop spans 17 amino acids. V gave up 0 bases and J gave up 4 bases; unmatched junction bases: 6. The sequence derives from a female donor with multiple sclerosis, enrolled in a pregnancy study. This chain uses TRBV7-3 with TRBJ2-1; 10 bases are a match to TRBD2. Sequenced material: CD4+ T cells from peripheral blood mononuclear cells, taken in the third trimester of pregnancy. CDR3 loop: CASSLTALAGAYNEQFF. CDR3 sequence (DNA): TGTGCCAGCAGCTTAACGGCTCTAGCGGGAGCTTACAATGAGCAGTTCTTC.